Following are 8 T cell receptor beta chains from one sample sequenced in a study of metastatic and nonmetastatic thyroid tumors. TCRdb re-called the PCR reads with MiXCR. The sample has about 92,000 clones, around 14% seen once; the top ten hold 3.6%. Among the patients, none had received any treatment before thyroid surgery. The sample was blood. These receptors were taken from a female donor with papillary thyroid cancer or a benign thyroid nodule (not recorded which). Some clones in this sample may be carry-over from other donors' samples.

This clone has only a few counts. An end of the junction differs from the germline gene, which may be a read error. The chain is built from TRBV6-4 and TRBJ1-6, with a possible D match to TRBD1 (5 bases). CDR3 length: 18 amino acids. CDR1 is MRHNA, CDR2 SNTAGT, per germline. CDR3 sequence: CTSSYWGGTKGHRSPLHF. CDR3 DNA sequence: TGTACCAGCAGTTACTGGGGGGGGACGAAGGGCCACCGATCACCCCTCCACTTT.

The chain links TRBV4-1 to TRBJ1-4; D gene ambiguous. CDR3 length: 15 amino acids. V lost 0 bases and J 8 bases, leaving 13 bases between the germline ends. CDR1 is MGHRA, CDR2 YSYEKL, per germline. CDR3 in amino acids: CASSQDRRTLEKLFF. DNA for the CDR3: TGCGCCAGCAGCCAAGATCGCAGGACCCTCGAAAAACTGTTTTTT.

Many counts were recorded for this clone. The CDR3 here is CASSPRRDRAMNTEAFF. DNA of the CDR3: TGTGCCAGCTCACCCCGTCGGGACCGGGCCATGAACACTGAAGCTTTCTTT. The chain uses TRBV18 and TRBJ1-1, with D perhaps TRBD1 (5 bases). Germline assignment: CDR1 KGHSH and CDR2 LQKENI. CDR3 length: 17 residues. V was shortened by 3 bases and J by 0 bases, with 17 bases between the two germline ends.

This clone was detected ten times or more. The DNA for the CDR3 is TGTGCCAGTAAGCAGGGTTATCAGCCCCAGCATTTT. Encoded protein: CASKQGYQPQHF. V and J are TRBV19 and TRBJ1-5; the D gene is possibly TRBD1 (5 bases). Germline values: CDR1 LNHDA, CDR2 SQIVND (reference sequence). Trimming removed 7 bases at V and 5 bases at J, with 9 bases between. This CDR3 has 12 amino acids.

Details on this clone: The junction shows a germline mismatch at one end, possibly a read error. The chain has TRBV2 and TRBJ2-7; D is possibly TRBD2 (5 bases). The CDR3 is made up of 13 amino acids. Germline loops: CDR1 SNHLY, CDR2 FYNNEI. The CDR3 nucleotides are TGTGCCAGCCATGAGGGCACAACCTACGATCAGTACTTC. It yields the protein CASHEGTTYDQYF.

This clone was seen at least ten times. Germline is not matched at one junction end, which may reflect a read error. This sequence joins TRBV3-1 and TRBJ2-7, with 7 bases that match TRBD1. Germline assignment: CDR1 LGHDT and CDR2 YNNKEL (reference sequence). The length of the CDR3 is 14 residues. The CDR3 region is CASSQATGNYEQYF. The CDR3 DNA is TGTGCCAGCAGTCAAGCGACAGGGAACTACGAGCAGTACTTC.

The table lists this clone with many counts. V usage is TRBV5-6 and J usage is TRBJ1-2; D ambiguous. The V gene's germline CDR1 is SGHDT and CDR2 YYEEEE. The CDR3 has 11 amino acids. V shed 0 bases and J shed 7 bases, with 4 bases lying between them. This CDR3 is CASSLGGGYTF. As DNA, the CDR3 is TGTGCCAGCAGCTTGGGGGGTGGCTACACCTTC.

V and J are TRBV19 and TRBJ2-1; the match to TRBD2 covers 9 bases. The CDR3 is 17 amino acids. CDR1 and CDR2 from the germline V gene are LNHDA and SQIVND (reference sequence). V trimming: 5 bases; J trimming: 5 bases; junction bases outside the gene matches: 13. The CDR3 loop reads CASSPQATSGPHNEQFF. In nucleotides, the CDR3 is TGTGCCAGTAGTCCGCAAGCGACTAGCGGACCTCACAATGAGCAGTTCTTC. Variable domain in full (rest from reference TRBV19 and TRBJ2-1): DGGITQSPKYLFRKEGQNVTLSCEQNLNHDAMYWYRQDPGQGLRLIYYSQIVNDFQKGDIAEGYSVSREKKESFPLTVTSAQKNPTAFYLCASSPQATSGPHNEQFFGPGTRLTVL.